This TCR beta chain was profiled in a study of spatial heterogeneity in lung cancer. Described time point: sample taken at primary tumor resection. At least ten counts were recorded for this clonotype. V was shortened by 2 bases and J by 7 bases, with 15 bases between the two germline ends. CDR1 and CDR2 from the germline V gene are MNHNY and SVGAGI (reference sequence). The CDR3 covers 15 residues. TCRdb reprocessed the 5' RACE reads with MiXCR, giving one entry per CDR3 protein. The repertoire holds some 38,000 distinct CDR3 sequences, with approximately 3.1% as singletons. The receptor was isolated from a male donor with early-stage non-small cell lung cancer. The sample consisted of normal lung tissue next to the tumor, taken at surgery. The V and J genes are TRBV6-6 and TRBJ2-1, with D possibly being TRBD1 (6 bases). The CDR3 coding sequence is TGTGCCAGCAGTTACCCCGAACAGGGAAGGAATGAGCAGTTCTTC. As protein: CASSYPEQGRNEQFF.